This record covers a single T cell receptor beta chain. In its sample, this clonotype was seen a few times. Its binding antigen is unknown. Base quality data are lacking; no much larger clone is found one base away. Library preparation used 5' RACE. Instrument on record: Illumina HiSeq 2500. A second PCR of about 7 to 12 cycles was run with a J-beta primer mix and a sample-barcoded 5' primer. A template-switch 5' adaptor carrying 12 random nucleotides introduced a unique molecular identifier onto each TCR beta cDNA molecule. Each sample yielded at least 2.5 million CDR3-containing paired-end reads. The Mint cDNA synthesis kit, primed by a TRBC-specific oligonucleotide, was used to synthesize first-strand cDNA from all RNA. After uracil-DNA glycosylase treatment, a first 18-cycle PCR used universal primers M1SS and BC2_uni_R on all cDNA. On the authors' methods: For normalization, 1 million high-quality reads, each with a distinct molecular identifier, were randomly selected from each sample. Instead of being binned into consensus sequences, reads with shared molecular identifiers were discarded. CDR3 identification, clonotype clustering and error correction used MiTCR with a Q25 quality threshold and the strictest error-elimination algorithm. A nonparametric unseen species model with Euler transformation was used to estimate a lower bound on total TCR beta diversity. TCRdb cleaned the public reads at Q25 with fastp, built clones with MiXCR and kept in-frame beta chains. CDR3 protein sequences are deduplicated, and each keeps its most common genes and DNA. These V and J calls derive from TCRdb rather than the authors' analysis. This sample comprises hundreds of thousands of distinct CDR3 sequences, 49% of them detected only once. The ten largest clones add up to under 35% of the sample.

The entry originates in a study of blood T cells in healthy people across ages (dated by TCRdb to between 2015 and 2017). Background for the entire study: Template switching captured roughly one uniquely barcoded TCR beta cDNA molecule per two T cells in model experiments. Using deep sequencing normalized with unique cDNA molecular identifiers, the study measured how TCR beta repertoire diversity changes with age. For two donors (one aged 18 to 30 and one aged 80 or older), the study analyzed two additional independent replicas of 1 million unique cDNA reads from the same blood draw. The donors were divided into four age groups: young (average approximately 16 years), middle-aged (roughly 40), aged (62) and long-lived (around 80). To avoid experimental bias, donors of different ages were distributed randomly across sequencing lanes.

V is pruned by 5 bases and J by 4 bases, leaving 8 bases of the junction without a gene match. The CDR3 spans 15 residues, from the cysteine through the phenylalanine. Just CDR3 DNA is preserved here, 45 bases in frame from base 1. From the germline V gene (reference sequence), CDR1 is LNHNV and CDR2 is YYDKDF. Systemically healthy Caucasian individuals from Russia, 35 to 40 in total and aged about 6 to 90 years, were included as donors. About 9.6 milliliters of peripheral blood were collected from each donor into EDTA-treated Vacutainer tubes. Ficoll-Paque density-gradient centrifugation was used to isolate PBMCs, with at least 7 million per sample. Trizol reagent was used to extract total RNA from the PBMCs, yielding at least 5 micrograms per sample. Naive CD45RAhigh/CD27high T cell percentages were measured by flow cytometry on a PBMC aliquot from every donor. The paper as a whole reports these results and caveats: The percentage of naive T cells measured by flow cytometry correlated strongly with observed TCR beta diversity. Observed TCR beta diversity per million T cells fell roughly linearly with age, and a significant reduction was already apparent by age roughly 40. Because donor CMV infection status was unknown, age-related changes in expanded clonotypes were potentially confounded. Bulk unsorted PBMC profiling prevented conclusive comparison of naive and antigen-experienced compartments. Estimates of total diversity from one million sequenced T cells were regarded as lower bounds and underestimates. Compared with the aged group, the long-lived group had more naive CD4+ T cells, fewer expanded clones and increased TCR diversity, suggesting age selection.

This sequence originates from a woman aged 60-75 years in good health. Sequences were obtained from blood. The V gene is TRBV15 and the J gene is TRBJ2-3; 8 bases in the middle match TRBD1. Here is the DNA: TGTGCCACCAGCCTGGACAGGGAAAGGGCAGATACGCAGTATTTT. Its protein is CATSLDRERADTQYF.